Shown below are 5 T cell receptor beta chains from a single sample sequenced in a study of tumor-infiltrating lymphocytes in primary liver carcinoma. Researchers generated TCR beta cDNA from roughly 510 ng of total RNA, relying on a constant-region primer. Three nested multiplex PCR rounds of slightly modified ARM-PCR generated TCR beta libraries. Use of TRBV1-TRBV30 forward primers with a C-beta reverse primer characterized the first two PCR rounds, which lasted around 11 cycles each. TCRdb ran MiXCR on the multiplex PCR reads and lists one entry per CDR3 protein. The repertoire holds approximately 190,000 distinct CDR3 sequences, with approximately 86% as singletons. Total RNA and DNA came together from around 18-30 mg of bulk tissue without cell sorting. The sequencing input was tumor tissue from primary liver carcinoma. The receptors here all came from a man aged 35-49 years with primary liver carcinoma and hepatitis B virus infection.

A single count supports this clonotype. The junction departs from germline at one end; a sequencing error may be responsible. This rearrangement joins TRBV10-3 to TRBJ2-3; the D gene is possibly TRBD2 (6 bases). The CDR3 sequence is 15 residues long. Germline CDR1 reads ENHRY; CDR2 reads SYGVKD. The CDR3, as DNA: TGTGCCATCAATGACCGGGACGGGAGCACAGATACGCATTATTTT. Amino acids: CAINDRDGSTDTHYF.

As to this clonotype: The junction differs from germline at one of its ends, possibly a read error. The V and J genes are TRBV4-2 and TRBJ2-7; 8 bases are shared with TRBD2. The CDR3 has 15 amino acids. Germline-derived CDR1 and CDR2 are LGHNA and YNFKEQ. Written as DNA, the CDR3 is TGTGCCGGCAGCCAAGAGGCGGGGGGCCCCTACGAGCAGTACTTC. It encodes CAGSQEAGGPYEQYF.

In regard to this clonotype: One end of the junction varies from germline; a read error may be responsible. The J gene is TRBJ2-4, the V gene TRBV29-1; 8 bases fit TRBD1. CDR1 is SQVTM and CDR2 is ANQGSEA in the germline V gene. The CDR3 totals 13 residues. The CDR3 here is CSVEPDRGGIQYF. The CDR3 DNA reads TGCAGCGTAGAACCTGACAGGGGCGGCATTCAGTACTTT.

This clonotype came up once. The junction shows a germline mismatch at one end, possibly a read error. V usage is TRBV29-1 and J usage is TRBJ1-2; D gene unclear. CDR1 SQVTM and CDR2 ANQGSEA come from the germline V gene. This CDR3 has 13 residues. The CDR3 DNA reads TGTAGCGTTCCTGGAGTTGGAAACTATGGCCACACCTTC. It translates to CSVPGVGNYGHTF. The full variable domain, rest sourced from reference TRBV29-1 and TRBJ1-2, is SAVISQKPSRDICQRGTSLTIQCQVDSQVTMMFWYRQQPGQSLTLIATANQGSEATYESGFVIDKFPISRPNLTFSTLTVSNMSPEDSSIYLCSVPGVGNYGHTFGSGTRLTVV.

The chain couples TRBV11-1 to TRBJ2-7, with 14 nucleotides matching TRBD2. The V segment lost 3 bases and the J segment 6 bases; nucleotides outside the gene matches: 10. The CDR3 is 17 amino acids. Germline V gene data show CDR1 as SGHAT and CDR2 as FQDESV (reference sequence). The CDR3 loop reads CASSFPGTSGSWVEQYF. For the CDR3, the DNA is TGTGCCAGCAGCTTTCCCGGGACTAGCGGGAGCTGGGTCGAGCAGTACTTC.